This paragraph covers one T cell receptor beta chain sequence. The data stem from a study of PD-L1 blockade in urothelial cancer. Study-level background: Male sex and bladder-origin urothelial cancer were recorded for about 85% of the roughly 30 patients. Blood yielded a median of about 150,000 T cells per sample.

Time point reported: peripheral blood 6 weeks after treatment start. Each patient gave between 1 and 8 samples, pretreatment and on-treatment. Spiked synthetic TCR analogs estimated absolute template abundance per PCR. Here immunoSEQ multiplex PCR was the method, and the copy in TCRdb shows in-frame clones only, minus some. The data show 100,000 to 150,000 clones, roughly 83% seen once. The source was PBMCs, collected around atezolizumab (anti-PD-L1) treatment. The receptor was isolated from a man aged 50 to 60 with urothelial cancer.

CDR3 DNA sequence: TGTGCCAGCAGCTTCGGACCCGGGAGCGATACGCAGTATTTT. It specifies CASSFGPGSDTQYF. The chain combines TRBV9 with TRBJ2-3, with a weak D call TRBD2 (6 bases). The V end was cut by 4 bases, the J end by 6 bases, with 15 bases between. The CDR3 loop spans 14 amino acids. Germline CDR1 is SGDLS and CDR2 is YYNGEE.